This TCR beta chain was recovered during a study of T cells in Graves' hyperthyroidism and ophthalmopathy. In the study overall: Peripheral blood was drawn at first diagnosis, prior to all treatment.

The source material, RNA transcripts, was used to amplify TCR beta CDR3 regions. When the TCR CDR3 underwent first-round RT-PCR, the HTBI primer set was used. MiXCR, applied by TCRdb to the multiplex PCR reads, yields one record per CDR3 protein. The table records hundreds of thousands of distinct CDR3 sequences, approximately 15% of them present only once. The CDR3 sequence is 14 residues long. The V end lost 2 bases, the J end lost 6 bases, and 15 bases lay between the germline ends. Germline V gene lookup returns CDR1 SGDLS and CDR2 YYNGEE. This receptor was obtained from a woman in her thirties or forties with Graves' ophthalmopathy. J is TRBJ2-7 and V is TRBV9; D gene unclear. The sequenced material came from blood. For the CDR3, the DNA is TGTGCCAGCAGCGTGTCCCCTACCCCGAGCGAGCAGTACTTC. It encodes CASSVSPTPSEQYF. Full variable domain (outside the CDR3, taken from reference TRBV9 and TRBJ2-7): DSGVTQTPKHLITATGQRVTLRCSPRSGDLSVYWYQQSLDQGLQFLIQYYNGEERAKGNILERFSAQQFPDLHSELNLSSLELGDSALYFCASSVSPTPSEQYFGPGTRLTVT.